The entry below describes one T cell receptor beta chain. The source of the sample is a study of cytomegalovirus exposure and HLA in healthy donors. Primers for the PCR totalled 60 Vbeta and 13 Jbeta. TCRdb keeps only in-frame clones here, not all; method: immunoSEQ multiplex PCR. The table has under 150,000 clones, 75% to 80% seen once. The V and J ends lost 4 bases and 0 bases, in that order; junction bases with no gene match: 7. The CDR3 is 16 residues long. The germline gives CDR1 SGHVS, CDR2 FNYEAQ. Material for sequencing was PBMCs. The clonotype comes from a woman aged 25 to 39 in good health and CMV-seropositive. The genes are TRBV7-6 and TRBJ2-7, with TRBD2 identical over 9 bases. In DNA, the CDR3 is TGTGCCAGCAGCTCAACCGCGGGAGGGGACTCCTACGAGCAGTACTTC. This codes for CASSSTAGGDSYEQYF.